These 30 T cell receptor beta chains came from one sample sequenced in a study of blood T cell repertoires in COVID-19. Clones were sequenced by immunoSEQ multiplex PCR, and TCRdb holds only the in-frame ones, with some missing. The sample has about 73,000 clones, around 90% seen once. Sequenced input: peripheral blood. All receptors derive from a woman of 80 years or more with active or convalescent COVID-19.

The genes are TRBV6-1 and TRBJ1-6; D is ambiguous. The CDR3 is made up of 16 amino acids. CDR1 and CDR2 (germline): MNHNS, SASEGT. The V and J ends lost 1 base and 6 bases respectively, with 13 bases between them. Here the CDR3 DNA reads TGTGCCAGCAGTGAAGTTCGCACACAAACTAATTCACCCCTCCACTTT. It codes for CASSEVRTQTNSPLHF.

The rearrangement uses TRBV25-1 and TRBJ1-5, with D unclear. In germline, CDR1 is MGHDK, CDR2 SYGVNS. With 1 base removed from V and 4 bases from J, the gap between germline ends came to 8 bases. The CDR3 loop spans 14 amino acids. The CDR3 bases are TGTGCCAGCAGTGAATTGGGGAGAAATCAGCCCCAGCATTTT. Its translation is CASSELGRNQPQHF.

The genes are TRBV15 and TRBJ1-6; D possibly corresponds to TRBD1 (6 bases). Trimming left V 5 bases short and J 7 bases short, with 15 bases between. The CDR3 length is 15 residues. From germline, CDR1 is LNHNV and CDR2 YYDKDF (reference sequence). CDR3 amino acids: CATSPTGLRNSPLHF. The CDR3 DNA reads as TGTGCCACCAGCCCCACAGGGTTACGAAATTCACCCCTCCACTTT.

The rearrangement joins TRBV2 to TRBJ2-1; 9 bases fit TRBD2. Germline CDR1 reads SNHLY; CDR2 reads FYNNEI. V lost 7 bases to trimming and J lost 7 bases; unmatched junction nucleotides: 11. The CDR3 totals 15 residues. The CDR3 DNA reads TGTGCCAGCACTAGCGGGGTTAAGGTAGGGAATGAGCAGTTCTTC. This translates into CASTSGVKVGNEQFF.

CDR3 nucleotides: TGTGCCAGCAGGATAACCCGGGACAGTCCATATGGCTACACCTTC. Encoded protein: CASRITRDSPYGYTF. The chain is built from TRBV27 and TRBJ1-2; TRBD1 matches at 7 bases. Germline CDR1 reads MNHEY; CDR2 reads SMNVEV (reference sequence). The CDR3 consists of 15 residues. Unmatched junction bases numbered 12, after V lost 6 bases and J lost 5 bases.

This chain connects TRBV23-1 to TRBJ1-4, with 7 positions matching TRBD1. TRBV23-1 is an ORF, with its function uncertain. This CDR3 contains 15 residues. V gave up 4 bases and J gave up 5 bases; unmatched junction bases: 7. CDR3 amino acids: CASSLEGAPNEKLFF. The CDR3 region has the DNA TGCGCCAGCAGTCTTGAGGGGGCGCCCAATGAAAAACTGTTTTTT.

The chain links TRBV28 to TRBJ1-3; possibly TRBD1 for D (6 bases). The ends were cut back, 4 bases at V and 0 bases at J, with 16 bases in the middle. Germline V lookup: CDR1 MDHEN, CDR2 SYDVKM. This CDR3 contains 17 residues. CDR3 sequence (DNA): TGTGCCAGCAGTTCCCCCCCACGGGACACCTCTGGAAACACCATATATTTT. This gives the protein CASSSPPRDTSGNTIYF. The entire variable domain, with the rest obtained from reference TRBV28 and TRBJ1-3, is as follows: DVKVTQSSRYLVKRTGEKVFLECVQDMDHENMFWYRQDPGLGLRLIYFSYDVKMKEKGDIPEGYSVSREKKERFSLILESASTNQTSMYLCASSSPPRDTSGNTIYFGEGSWLTVV.

This clone appeared a few times. The CDR3 DNA is TGTGCCAGCAGCTGGGACAGGGGTTACGAGCAGTACTTC. As protein: CASSWDRGYEQYF. V gene TRBV12-3 or TRBV12-4 combines with J gene TRBJ2-7, with 10 bases identical to TRBD1. V was clipped by 6 bases and J by 4 bases; unmatched bases: 3. CDR3 length equals 13 residues.

The chain uses TRBV3-1 (or the pseudogene TRBV3-2) and TRBJ2-7, with 7 bases that match TRBD2. The CDR3 has 12 residues. Germline V gene lookup returns CDR1 LGHDT and CDR2 YNNKEL (reference sequence). V dropped 3 bases and J dropped 5; count of bases not matched to a gene: 1. The CDR3 region is CASSQGGDEQYF. In DNA form, the CDR3 reads TGTGCCAGCAGCCAGGGGGGGGACGAGCAGTACTTC.

The chain recombines TRBV27 with TRBJ2-7; D is possibly TRBD2 (5 bases). This CDR3 has 14 residues. The ends were cut back, 3 bases at V and 5 bases at J, with 14 bases in the middle. Germline CDR1 MNHEY, CDR2 SMNVEV (reference sequence). In DNA form, the CDR3 reads TGTGCCAGCAGTTTCGGGGTCATTAGCGACGAGCAGTACTTC. Translating gives CASSFGVISDEQYF.

The rearrangement uses TRBV13 and TRBJ1-1; no firm D call. Germline values: CDR1 PRHDT, CDR2 FYEKMQ (reference sequence). The CDR3 covers 15 residues. The germline V and J ends were trimmed by 5 bases and 1 base, with 14 bases remaining between them. The chain's CDR3 is CASSLAGVRNTEAFF. The DNA for the CDR3 is TGTGCCAGCAGCCTGGCCGGGGTTCGGAACACTGAAGCTTTCTTT.

This clone showed up just once. V gene TRBV7-3 combines with J gene TRBJ2-3, with 13 bases that match TRBD2. Germline loops: CDR1 SGHTA, CDR2 FQGTGA. This CDR3 comprises 16 residues. The V segment lost 5 bases and the J segment 2 bases; nucleotides outside the gene matches: 4. The CDR3: CASSLTSGGATDTQYF. In DNA, the CDR3 is TGTGCCAGCAGCCTCACTAGCGGGGGGGCCACAGATACGCAGTATTTT.

This chain joins TRBV4-3 and TRBJ2-7, with a weak D call TRBD2 (5 bases). This CDR3 comprises 15 residues. V lost 1 base to trimming and J lost 5 bases, with 15 bases between them. The germline V gene has CDR1 LGHNA and CDR2 YSLEER. CDR3 protein: CASSQAMGAVHEQYF. In nucleotides, the CDR3 is TGCGCCAGCAGCCAAGCAATGGGAGCGGTCCACGAGCAGTACTTC.

In regard to this clone: Other DNA sequences in the same sample also yield this CDR3. The genes are TRBV27 and TRBJ2-7; D might be TRBD1 (6 bases). In germline, CDR1 is MNHEY, CDR2 SMNVEV (reference sequence). V lost 5 bases to trimming and J lost 4 bases, with 15 bases between them. The CDR3 covers 14 residues. The DNA for the CDR3 is TGTGCCAGCAGTCTTTCCGGGACACCTTACGAGCAGTACTTC. This translates into CASSLSGTPYEQYF.

The chain has TRBV24-1 and TRBJ2-5; 12 bases align to TRBD2. The CDR3 has 16 residues. From germline, CDR1 is KGHDR and CDR2 SFDVKD. With 0 bases clipped from V and 5 bases from J, the junction kept 3 bases outside the gene matches. CDR3: CATSDLQTSGGETQYF. CDR3 in DNA: TGTGCCACCAGTGATTTGCAGACTAGCGGGGGCGAGACCCAGTACTTC.

V and J are TRBV28 and TRBJ2-5, with TRBD2 matching over 8 bases. The CDR3 totals 16 residues. Trimming at V came to 4 bases and at J to 4 bases, leaving 11 bases not matched to a gene. The germline V gene encodes CDR1 MDHEN and CDR2 SYDVKM. The DNA for the CDR3 is TGTGCCAGCAGTTCTGAAGGAGCGGGGGCCCCAGAGACCCAGTACTTC. Protein: CASSSEGAGAPETQYF.

This rearrangement joins TRBV4-1 to TRBJ2-3; 9 bases match TRBD1. Looked up from germline, CDR1 is MGHRA and CDR2 is YSYEKL. This CDR3 has 19 amino acids. J was trimmed by 1 base and V by 5 bases; bases with no gene match: 16. CDR3 DNA sequence: TGCGCCAGCAGCACTTATCTTCCAAGCCGGGACAGGGGCACAGATACGCAGTATTTT. It specifies CASSTYLPSRDRGTDTQYF.

The rearrangement joins TRBV6-5 to TRBJ2-5; 8 bases align to TRBD2. CDR1 MNHEY and CDR2 SVGAGI come from the germline V gene. This CDR3 has 15 residues. After removal of 2 bases from V and 10 bases from J, the junction contained 12 bases not matched to a gene. As DNA, the CDR3 is TGTGCCAGCAGTTACGCGACCAGCGGGGGAAGTTTCCAGTACTTC. Amino acids: CASSYATSGGSFQYF.

The V and J genes are TRBV29-1 and TRBJ2-3, with D perhaps matching TRBD2 (5 bases). V lost 6 bases and J 6 bases, leaving 28 bases between the germline ends. This CDR3 has 17 amino acids. Germline V gene lookup returns CDR1 SQVTM and CDR2 ANQGSEA. The CDR3 loop is CSVKTTTAKDGWDTQYF. CDR3 DNA sequence: TGCAGCGTCAAAACGACTACAGCGAAGGATGGATGGGATACGCAGTATTTT.

The J gene is TRBJ1-6, the V gene TRBV12-3 or TRBV12-4; D is ambiguous. This CDR3 comprises 12 residues. Trimming removed 4 bases from V and 6 bases from J, with 4 bases in between. CDR3 sequence reads: CASSYSNSPLHF. The CDR3 DNA reads as TGTGCCAGCAGTTACAGTAATTCACCCCTCCACTTT.

The gene calls are TRBV20-1 and TRBJ2-7, with D possibly matching TRBD1 (6 bases). CDR3 length equals 13 residues. Germline V gene lookup returns CDR1 DFQATT and CDR2 SNEGSKA (reference sequence). The V gene lost 3 bases and the J gene lost 2 bases, with 11 bases spanning the gap. The CDR3, as DNA: TGCAGTGCTAGTGCCGGGACAACCTACGAGCAGTACTTC. Residues: CSASAGTTYEQYF.

The rearrangement uses TRBV2 and TRBJ2-2, with 16 bases aligning to TRBD2. CDR3 size: 18 residues. The germline V gene has CDR1 SNHLY and CDR2 FYNNEI. V gave up 7 bases and J gave up 5 bases; unmatched junction bases: 10. CDR3 bases: TGTGCCAGCAAACCGGGACTAGCGGGGGGGCCTCGAACCGGGGAGCTGTTTTTT. This gives the protein CASKPGLAGGPRTGELFF. Full variable domain (rest looked up from reference TRBV2 and TRBJ2-2): EPEVTQTPSHQVTQMGQEVILRCVPISNHLYFYWYRQILGQKVEFLVSFYNNEISEKSEIFDDQFSVERPDGSNFTLKIRSTKLEDSAMYFCASKPGLAGGPRTGELFFGEGSRLTVL.

This clone was recorded only once. J is TRBJ2-3 and V is TRBV4-2, with TRBD2 identical over 16 bases. The CDR3 sequence is 18 residues long. Germline CDR1 reads LGHNA; CDR2 reads YNFKEQ. The V gene end was trimmed by 4 bases and the J gene end by 0 bases; junction bases not matched to a gene: 4. CDR3 bases: TGTGCCAGCAGCCGAGGGACTAGCGGGGGGGTAAGCACAGATACGCAGTATTTT. Its protein product is CASSRGTSGGVSTDTQYF.

This clone was observed a single time. V and J are TRBV19 and TRBJ2-3; weak D call: TRBD1 (5 bases). Trimming stripped 6 bases from V and 0 bases from J, with 10 bases between. This CDR3 region has 14 residues. Germline V gene data show CDR1 as LNHDA and CDR2 as SQIVND (reference sequence). The CDR3 sequence is CASRIQGSTDTQYF. CDR3 nucleotides: TGTGCCAGTAGAATTCAGGGCAGCACAGATACGCAGTATTTT.

The chain joins TRBV19 to TRBJ1-1; the D gene is possibly TRBD1 (6 bases). This CDR3 has 14 amino acids. The ends were cut back, 6 bases at V and 7 bases at J, with 18 bases in the middle. The germline gives CDR1 LNHDA, CDR2 SQIVND (reference sequence). The CDR3 is CASRVLGGRGEAFF. The CDR3 DNA sequence: TGTGCCAGTAGAGTATTAGGGGGTCGTGGTGAAGCTTTCTTT. Full variable domain (missing parts from reference TRBV19 and TRBJ1-1): DGGITQSPKYLFRKEGQNVTLSCEQNLNHDAMYWYRQDPGQGLRLIYYSQIVNDFQKGDIAEGYSVSREKKESFPLTVTSAQKNPTAFYLCASRVLGGRGEAFFGQGTRLTVV.

The V call is TRBV5-1, the J call TRBJ1-4, with D uncertain. The germline V gene has CDR1 SGHRS and CDR2 YFSETQ. Trimming shortened V by 5 bases and J by 13 bases, and 12 bases separated the two germline ends. The CDR3 consists of 11 residues. Written as DNA, the CDR3 is TGCGCCAGCAGTACCTCCGGGAGACTGTTTTTT. This translates into CASSTSGRLFF. The variable domain in full, completed from reference TRBV5-1 and TRBJ1-4, reads KAGVTQTPRYLIKTRGQQVTLSCSPISGHRSVSWYQQTPGQGLQFLFEYFSETQRNKGNFPGRFSGRQFSNSRSEMNVSTLELGDSALYLCASSTSGRLFFGSGTQLSVL.

The chain carries TRBV7-9 and TRBJ2-2, with 8 bases aligning to TRBD1. The CDR3 covers 17 residues. Germline CDR1 and CDR2: SEHNR and FQNEAQ (reference sequence). The J segment lost 6 bases and the V segment lost 6 bases, leaving 15 bases of the junction unmatched. CDR3 residues: CASRLSSQGGTAGELFF. CDR3 DNA: TGTGCCAGCAGACTCTCCTCACAGGGGGGAACGGCCGGGGAGCTGTTTTTT.

The J gene is TRBJ2-3, the V gene TRBV5-6; the D gene is possibly TRBD1 (6 bases). The CDR3 is made up of 16 amino acids. V was cut by 1 base and J by 6 bases, with 18 bases left in between. CDR1 SGHDT and CDR2 YYEEEE come from the germline V gene. The CDR3 DNA reads TGTGCCAGCAGCTTGTTGGGGGCCGGCGTTCCGGATACGCAGTATTTT. Its protein is CASSLLGAGVPDTQYF.

The chain carries TRBV7-2 and TRBJ2-5, with 9 bases that match TRBD2. Germline values: CDR1 SGHTA, CDR2 FQGNSA. V shed 5 bases, J shed 7 bases, and the junction held 11 bases outside the gene matches. This CDR3 is built from 15 residues. The CDR3 loop is CASSAAAGGLGTQYF. CDR3 coding DNA: TGTGCCAGCAGCGCCGCAGCGGGGGGCCTCGGGACCCAGTACTTC.

The V and J genes are TRBV13 and TRBJ1-1; D gene uncertain. Germline CDR1 PRHDT, CDR2 FYEKMQ (reference sequence). The CDR3 sequence is 16 residues long. V gave up 5 bases and J gave up 1 base, with 17 bases separating them. CDR3 sequence (DNA): TGTGCCAGCAGCCGCGGCGCCTCCGGGGAGAACACTGAAGCTTTCTTT. Amino acids: CASSRGASGENTEAFF.